This TCR beta chain was obtained from a study of PD-1 blockade in classical Hodgkin lymphoma. The CDR3 contains 13 residues. The germline V gene has CDR1 MNHNS and CDR2 SASEGT. Trimming took 7 bases from V and 1 from J, leaving 8 bases between them. TCRdb's table, derived via immunoSEQ multiplex PCR, lists solely in-frame clones and lacks some. The data hold 50,000 or so clones, with approximately 86% observed a single time. Points from the study as a whole: Complete responders possessed baseline diversity comparable to newly diagnosed patients. By cycle point C4D1, TCR diversity had risen significantly in CD4+ cells (but not CD8+ cells).

On this clone: The antigen is not known.

Time point described: cycle 4 day 1 (C4D1), after five to seven weeks of nivolumab. Each patient relapsed following autologous stem cell transplantation, and prior brentuximab vedotin exposure differed. The input for sequencing was peripheral blood mononuclear cells (PBMCs), taken before the fourth cycle of nivolumab. This sequence originates from a human donor with classical Hodgkin lymphoma. The chain is built from TRBV6-1 and TRBJ1-3; no reliable D call. CDR3 DNA: TGTGCCAGCACCTGGACTTCTGGAAACACCATATATTTT. Amino acids: CASTWTSGNTIYF.